This T cell receptor (beta chain) was recovered during a study of OX40 agonist ivuxolimab in advanced cancers. Blood got drawn at baseline, again on cycle 4 day 1, and then on cycle 7 day 1. The assay was immunoSEQ multiplex PCR, and TCRdb's table has in-frame clones only and misses some. In the table there are 65,000 to 85,000 clones, 90% to 95% of which are singletons. CDR1 LNHNV and CDR2 YYDKDF come from the germline V gene (reference sequence). This CDR3 is 13 amino acids long. The V end lost 1 base, the J end lost 8 bases, and 9 bases lay between the germline ends. This TCR was recovered from an adult with an advanced solid tumor such as melanoma, head and neck, liver or kidney cancer. This sample comprised CD4+ or CD8+ T cells sorted from blood, obtained in a trial of the OX40 agonist ivuxolimab. The chain combines TRBV15 with TRBJ2-1; D is tentatively TRBD1 or TRBD2 (6 bases each). The DNA of the CDR3 is TGTGCCACCAGCAGAGGGGGGGCCGATGAGCAGTTCTTC. Translation gives CATSRGGADEQFF.